One sample yielded the 27 T cell receptor beta chains listed below, sequenced in a study of beta chain features in type 1 diabetes. Reverse transcription of all isolated RNA meant that expressed TCRB transcripts were sequenced. The method was immunoSEQ multiplex PCR; TCRdb's version includes in-frame clones alone and lacks a portion of them. This repertoire shows hundreds of thousands of clones, roughly 16% found once; its top ten account for more than 0.08%. The sample taken for sequencing was naive CD4+ T cells from blood. The receptors originated from a man between 18 and 29 years old in good health.

V gene TRBV18 combines with J gene TRBJ2-4, with TRBD1 identical over 7 bases. V dropped 3 bases and J dropped 7; count of bases not matched to a gene: 12. The germline V gene has CDR1 KGHSH and CDR2 LQKENI. The CDR3 is 16 residues long. The CDR3 loop is CASSPQTGTMGNIQYF. CDR3 nucleotides: TGTGCCAGCTCACCCCAGACAGGGACAATGGGGAACATTCAGTACTTC.

The table lists this clone with a few counts. V usage is TRBV10-3 and J usage is TRBJ2-3; 8 bases line up with TRBD1. This CDR3 is 15 amino acids long. Losses at the gene ends were 4 bases for V and 3 bases for J; bases not matched to a gene: 6. Germline CDR1 and CDR2: ENHRY and SYGVKD. The CDR3 DNA sequence: TGTGCCATCAGTGCCGGACAGGGCTTAACAGATACGCAGTATTTT. Translated: CAISAGQGLTDTQYF.

The rearrangement uses TRBV4-2 and TRBJ2-1; 8 bases align to TRBD2. Germline V gene data show CDR1 as LGHNA and CDR2 as YNFKEQ. Unmatched junction bases numbered 2, after V lost 1 base and J lost 6 bases. The CDR3 runs to 14 residues. CDR3 loop: CASSQAGGGNEQFF. DNA of the CDR3: TGTGCCAGCAGCCAAGCGGGAGGGGGCAATGAGCAGTTCTTC.

The chain has TRBV4-1 and TRBJ1-5; 8 bases match TRBD1. Germline trimming cut 4 bases from V and 2 bases from J; bases unmatched to any gene: 4. Germline CDR1 and CDR2: MGHRA and YSYEKL. CDR3 length equals 15 residues. The CDR3 sequence: CASSPQGQGNQPQHF. The CDR3, as DNA: TGCGCCAGCAGCCCCCAGGGACAGGGCAATCAGCCCCAGCATTTT.

This clone was seen a handful of times. The chain is built from TRBV7-2 and TRBJ2-7, with a possible D match to TRBD1 (5 bases). The germline V gene encodes CDR1 SGHTA and CDR2 FQGNSA. The CDR3 has 14 amino acids. The V end was cut by 1 base, the J end by 1 base, with 8 bases between. CDR3 sequence (DNA): TGTGCCAGCAGCTTAGGCCCAGGGTCCTACGAGCAGTACTTC. It codes for CASSLGPGSYEQYF.

This clone was detected only a few times. V usage is TRBV7-2 and J usage is TRBJ1-1; D uncertain. V lost 2 bases and J 4 bases, leaving 14 bases between the germline ends. This CDR3 has 15 residues. Germline V gene data show CDR1 as SGHTA and CDR2 as FQGNSA. CDR3 in amino acids: CASSLWASVGTEAFF. CDR3 nucleotides: TGTGCCAGCAGCTTATGGGCGTCAGTAGGCACTGAAGCTTTCTTT.

The chain carries TRBV10-3 and TRBJ2-2, with TRBD1 matching 8 bases. The V and J ends lost 4 bases and 5 bases, in that order; junction bases with no gene match: 3. From germline, CDR1 is ENHRY and CDR2 SYGVKD. This CDR3 has 14 residues. The CDR3 region has the DNA TGTGCCATCAGTGGACAGGGGTTGACCGGGGAGCTGTTTTTT. Translation: CAISGQGLTGELFF.

This clone was seen a few times. The chain recombines TRBV29-1 with TRBJ1-4; 9 bases line up with TRBD1. The CDR3 has 14 amino acids. V dropped 5 bases and J dropped 8; count of bases not matched to a gene: 9. Germline-derived CDR1 and CDR2 are SQVTM and ANQGSEA. CDR3 in amino acids: CSVTDRGSREKLFF. CDR3 sequence (DNA): TGCAGCGTTACGGACAGGGGCTCGCGCGAAAAACTGTTTTTT. Filled out from reference TRBV29-1 and TRBJ1-4, the complete variable domain reads SAVISQKPSRDICQRGTSLTIQCQVDSQVTMMFWYRQQPGQSLTLIATANQGSEATYESGFVIDKFPISRPNLTFSTLTVSNMSPEDSSIYLCSVTDRGSREKLFFGSGTQLSVL.

This clone has just a few counts. The chain combines TRBV7-9 with TRBJ1-2; perhaps TRBD1 as D (6 bases). CDR3 length: 15 amino acids. Germline V CDR1 and CDR2: SEHNR, FQNEAQ (reference sequence). Trimming pared 5 bases from V and 4 bases from J, leaving 17 bases between. The CDR3 reads CASSPWRDIFYGYTF. The CDR3 DNA is TGTGCCAGCAGCCCCTGGCGGGACATATTCTATGGCTACACCTTC.

This chain connects TRBV7-6 to TRBJ1-5; D gene unclear. The germline gives CDR1 SGHVS, CDR2 FNYEAQ. V was shortened by 1 base and J by 2 bases, with 6 bases between the two germline ends. CDR3 length: 14 residues. Written as DNA, the CDR3 is TGTGCCAGCAGCTTAGACACCGGCAATCAGCCCCAGCATTTT. Its protein is CASSLDTGNQPQHF.

CDR3 sequence (DNA): TGTGCCAGCAGTCTTCCAGGGGGCGGCCTCCACTTT. It is translated as CASSLPGGGLHF. The rearrangement links TRBV6-6 to TRBJ1-6, with 8 positions matching TRBD1. Germline-derived CDR1 and CDR2 are MNHNY and SVGAGI (reference sequence). The CDR3 has 12 amino acids. V was pared by 5 bases and J by 15 bases, with 6 bases of the junction left unmatched.

The V call is TRBV7-2, the J call TRBJ1-1; D remains unclear. The CDR3 sequence is 14 residues long. The germline CDR1 and CDR2 sequences are SGHTA and FQGNSA. V lost 0 bases and J lost 0, with 5 bases in between. The CDR3 here is CASSLANLNTEAFF. CDR3 coding DNA: TGTGCCAGCAGCTTAGCGAACTTGAACACTGAAGCTTTCTTT.

This clone was seen a few times. This sequence joins TRBV4-1 and TRBJ2-1, with 10 bases aligning to TRBD2. The CDR3 has 15 residues. The germline V gene encodes CDR1 MGHRA and CDR2 YSYEKL. Trimming at V came to 4 bases and at J to 5 bases, leaving 5 bases not matched to a gene. The CDR3 sequence: CASSPTSGNNNEQFF. In nucleotides, the CDR3 is TGCGCCAGCAGCCCAACTAGCGGGAACAACAATGAGCAGTTCTTC.

The chain joins TRBV7-6 to TRBJ2-2; 11 positions match TRBD2. The CDR3 contains 17 residues. After removal of 1 base from V and 3 bases from J, the junction contained 4 bases not matched to a gene. In germline, CDR1 is SGHVS, CDR2 FNYEAQ. The chain's CDR3 is CASSLGSGRAYTGELFF. CDR3 nucleotides: TGTGCCAGCAGCTTAGGTAGCGGGAGGGCCTACACCGGGGAGCTGTTTTTT.

The chain couples TRBV6-1 to TRBJ2-5; 11 bases align to TRBD1. From germline, CDR1 is MNHNS and CDR2 SASEGT. CDR3 length: 14 residues. V lost 7 bases and J lost 4; bases outside the gene matches: 5. The CDR3 spells CASTGQGAGETQYF. In DNA form, the CDR3 reads TGTGCCAGCACCGGACAGGGGGCAGGAGAGACCCAGTACTTC.

The gene calls are TRBV28 and TRBJ2-3; the match to TRBD1 covers 7 bases. The CDR3 sequence is 16 residues long. J gave up 3 bases and V 4 bases, and 10 bases lay outside the gene matches. Germline V lookup: CDR1 MDHEN, CDR2 SYDVKM. The CDR3: CASSWGQPDWTDTQYF. CDR3 nucleotides: TGTGCCAGCAGTTGGGGACAGCCCGATTGGACAGATACGCAGTATTTT.

Concerning this clone itself: Other DNA sequences of this sample code for an identical CDR3. This chain connects TRBV18 to TRBJ2-7, with 7 bases that match TRBD1. Germline CDR1 and CDR2: KGHSH and LQKENI. This CDR3 has 14 residues. V was pared by 5 bases and J by 2 bases, with 6 bases of the junction left unmatched. CDR3 coding DNA: TGTGCCAGCTCATCCCGGGACAGAGCCTACGAGCAGTACTTC. Amino acid sequence: CASSSRDRAYEQYF.

This clone was seen more than once but under ten times. The genes are TRBV19 and TRBJ1-1, with unresolved D. This CDR3 is 14 amino acids long. Germline V gene lookup returns CDR1 LNHDA and CDR2 SQIVND (reference sequence). Trimming shortened V by 7 bases and J by 3 bases, and 15 bases separated the two germline ends. CDR3 protein: CASTWPGSHTEAFF. The CDR3 nucleotides are TGTGCCAGTACCTGGCCGGGTTCTCACACTGAAGCTTTCTTT.

CDR3 in amino acids: CASSEHKRSYNEQFF. DNA of the CDR3: TGTGCCAGCAGTGAACACAAGAGAAGTTACAATGAGCAGTTCTTC. The chain is built from TRBV6-1 and TRBJ2-1; no clear D. This CDR3 comprises 15 residues. V was cut by 2 bases and J by 4 bases, with 12 bases left in between. Germline V gene sequence: CDR1 MNHNS, CDR2 SASEGT.

The CDR3 here is CASSVSRGINYGYTF. CDR3 in DNA: TGTGCCAGCAGCGTAAGCAGGGGAATAAACTATGGCTACACCTTC. The chain couples TRBV9 to TRBJ1-2; D might be TRBD1 (6 bases). The germline gives CDR1 SGDLS, CDR2 YYNGEE. The CDR3 contains 15 residues. Between the trimmed V and J ends, which lost 1 base and 2 bases, there was a span of 12 bases.

This clone was seen a few times. The rearrangement joins TRBV14 to TRBJ1-1; 8 bases map to TRBD1. The CDR3 spans 13 residues. Germline V gives CDR1 SGHDN, CDR2 FVKESK. J gave up 5 bases and V 5 bases, and 4 bases lay outside the gene matches. The CDR3 is CASSGQGVTEAFF. The CDR3 DNA is TGTGCCAGCAGCGGACAGGGTGTGACTGAAGCTTTCTTT.

The CDR3 sequence: CASSQVLERNYGYTF. CDR3 in DNA: TGCGCCAGCAGCCAAGTTCTGGAGAGAAACTATGGCTACACCTTC. The J gene is TRBJ1-2, the V gene TRBV4-1; D is unclear. Per the germline V gene, CDR1 is MGHRA and CDR2 is YSYEKL. The CDR3 spans 15 residues. The ends were cut back, 1 base at V and 2 bases at J, with 11 bases in the middle.

This clone occurred a few times. V usage is TRBV7-2 and J usage is TRBJ2-2; D gene ambiguous. Trimming pared 2 bases from V and 6 bases from J, leaving 10 bases between. The CDR3 consists of 14 residues. Germline CDR1 reads SGHTA; CDR2 reads FQGNSA. This chain's CDR3 is CASSLTRNAGELFF. The DNA of the CDR3 is TGTGCCAGCAGCTTAACCAGGAATGCCGGGGAGCTGTTTTTT.

This clone was detected only a few times. This rearrangement joins TRBV7-2 to TRBJ1-2; D is undetermined. Germline CDR1 SGHTA, CDR2 FQGNSA. With 0 bases removed from V and 4 bases from J, the gap between germline ends came to 9 bases. The CDR3 consists of 14 residues. The CDR3 region has the DNA TGTGCCAGCAGCTTAGCGCCCAGGACCTATGGCTACACCTTC. It translates to CASSLAPRTYGYTF.

This clone showed up just a few times. V is TRBV9 and J is TRBJ2-4; D is uncertain. The CDR3 has 15 amino acids. Germline CDR1 reads SGDLS; CDR2 reads YYNGEE. The V gene lost 3 bases and the J gene lost 8 bases, with 18 bases spanning the gap. CDR3 nucleotide sequence: TGTGCCAGCAGCGCAACACCAGGCGTTTGGGACATTCAGTACTTC. Encoded protein: CASSATPGVWDIQYF. Full variable domain (rest looked up from reference TRBV9 and TRBJ2-4): DSGVTQTPKHLITATGQRVTLRCSPRSGDLSVYWYQQSLDQGLQFLIQYYNGEERAKGNILERFSAQQFPDLHSELNLSSLELGDSALYFCASSATPGVWDIQYFGAGTRLSVL.

This chain joins TRBV7-9 and TRBJ2-1; no definite D call. V gave up 8 bases and J gave up 4 bases, with 12 bases separating them. Germline V gene data show CDR1 as SEHNR and CDR2 as FQNEAQ (reference sequence). CDR3 size: 13 residues. The CDR3 is CASVQAIYNEQFF. The CDR3 DNA follows: TGTGCCAGCGTCCAGGCGATATACAATGAGCAGTTCTTC.

This clone was seen a handful of times. J is TRBJ2-7 and V is TRBV28; D may be TRBD1 or TRBD2 (5 bases each). This CDR3 has 13 residues. V was pared by 5 bases and J by 5 bases, with 13 bases between. Germline CDR1 MDHEN, CDR2 SYDVKM. CDR3 nucleotides: TGTGCCAGCAGTCTGGGACCGCCTCACGAGCAGTACTTC. Its translation is CASSLGPPHEQYF.